This TCR beta chain was sequenced during a study of OX40 agonist ivuxolimab in advanced cancers. Sequencing was performed with immunoSEQ multiplex PCR; in TCRdb, only in-frame clones are kept and a portion is missing. The sample shows approximately 35,000 clones, 74% of them seen only once. Germline values: CDR1 GTSNPN, CDR2 SVGIG (reference sequence). The CDR3 totals 11 residues. V was pared by 6 bases and J by 11 bases, with 8 bases of the junction left unmatched. The chain has TRBV30 and TRBJ2-7, with 9 bases matching TRBD1. The source was CD4+ or CD8+ T cells sorted from blood, collected in a trial of the OX40 agonist ivuxolimab. This TCR derives from an adult with an advanced solid tumor such as melanoma, head and neck, liver or kidney cancer. CDR3 sequence (DNA): TGTGCCTGTTCTCACGGGACAGGGAAGTACTTC. This translates into CACSHGTGKYF.